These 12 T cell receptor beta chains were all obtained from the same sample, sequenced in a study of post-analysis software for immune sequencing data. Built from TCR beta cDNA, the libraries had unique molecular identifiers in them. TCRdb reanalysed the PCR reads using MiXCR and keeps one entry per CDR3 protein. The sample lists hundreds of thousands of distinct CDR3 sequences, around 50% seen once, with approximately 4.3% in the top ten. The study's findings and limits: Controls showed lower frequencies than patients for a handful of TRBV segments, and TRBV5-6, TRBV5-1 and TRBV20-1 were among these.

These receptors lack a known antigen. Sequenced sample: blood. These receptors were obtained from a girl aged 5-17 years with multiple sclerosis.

The CDR3 spells CSVDLGVEAFF. As DNA, the CDR3 is TGCAGCGTTGACCTCGGAGTTGAAGCTTTCTTT. V is TRBV29-1 and J is TRBJ1-1; D remains unclear. The V and J ends lost 3 bases and 7 bases respectively, with 9 bases between them. The CDR3 totals 11 residues. In germline, CDR1 is SQVTM, CDR2 ANQGSEA.

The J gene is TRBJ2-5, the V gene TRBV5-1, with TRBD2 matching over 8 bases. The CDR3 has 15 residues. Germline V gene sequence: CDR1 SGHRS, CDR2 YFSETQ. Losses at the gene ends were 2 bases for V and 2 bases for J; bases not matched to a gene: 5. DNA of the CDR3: TGCGCCAGCAGCTTATCCGGGACTAGGCAAGAGACCCAGTACTTC. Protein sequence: CASSLSGTRQETQYF.

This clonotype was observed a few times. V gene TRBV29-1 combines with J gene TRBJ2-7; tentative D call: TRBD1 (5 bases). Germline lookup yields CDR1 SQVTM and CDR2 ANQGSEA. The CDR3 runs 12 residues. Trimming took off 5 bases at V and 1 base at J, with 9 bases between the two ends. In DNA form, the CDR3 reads TGCAGCGTTTTAGGGGTTTCCTACGAGCAGTACTTC. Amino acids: CSVLGVSYEQYF.

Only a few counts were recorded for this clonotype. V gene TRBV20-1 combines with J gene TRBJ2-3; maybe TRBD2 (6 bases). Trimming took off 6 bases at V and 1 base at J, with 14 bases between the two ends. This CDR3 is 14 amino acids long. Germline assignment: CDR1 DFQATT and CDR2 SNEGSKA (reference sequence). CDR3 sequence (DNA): TGCAGTGCCACCTCCCCGGGAGGCACAGATACGCAGTATTTT. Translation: CSATSPGGTDTQYF.

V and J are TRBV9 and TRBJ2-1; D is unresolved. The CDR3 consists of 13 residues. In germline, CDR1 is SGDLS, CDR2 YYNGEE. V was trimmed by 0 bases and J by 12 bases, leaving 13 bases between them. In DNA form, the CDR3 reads TGTGCCAGCAGCGTAGGGGTAAGGGTCCGGCAGTTCTTC. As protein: CASSVGVRVRQFF. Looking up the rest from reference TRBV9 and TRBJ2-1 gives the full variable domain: DSGVTQTPKHLITATGQRVTLRCSPRSGDLSVYWYQQSLDQGLQFLIQYYNGEERAKGNILERFSAQQFPDLHSELNLSSLELGDSALYFCASSVGVRVRQFFGPGTRLTVL.

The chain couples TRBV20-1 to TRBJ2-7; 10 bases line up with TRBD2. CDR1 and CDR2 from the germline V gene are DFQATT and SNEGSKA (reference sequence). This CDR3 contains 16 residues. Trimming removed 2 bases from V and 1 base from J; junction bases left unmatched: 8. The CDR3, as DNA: TGCAGTGCTAGAAAGAGCGGGAGGGGGCCTTCCTACGAGCAGTACTTC. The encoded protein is CSARKSGRGPSYEQYF.

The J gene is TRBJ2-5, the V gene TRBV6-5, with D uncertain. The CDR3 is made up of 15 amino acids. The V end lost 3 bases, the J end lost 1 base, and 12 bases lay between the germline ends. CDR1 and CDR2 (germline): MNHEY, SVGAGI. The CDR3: CASSYTYMTQETQYF. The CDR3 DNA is TGTGCCAGCAGTTATACTTACATGACCCAAGAGACCCAGTACTTC.

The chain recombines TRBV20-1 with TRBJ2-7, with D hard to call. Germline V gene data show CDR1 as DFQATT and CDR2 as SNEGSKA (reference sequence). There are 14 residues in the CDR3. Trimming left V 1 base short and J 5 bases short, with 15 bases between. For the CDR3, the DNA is TGCAGTGCTAGAGTTACCTCAACAAGGGACGAGCAGTACTTC. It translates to CSARVTSTRDEQYF.

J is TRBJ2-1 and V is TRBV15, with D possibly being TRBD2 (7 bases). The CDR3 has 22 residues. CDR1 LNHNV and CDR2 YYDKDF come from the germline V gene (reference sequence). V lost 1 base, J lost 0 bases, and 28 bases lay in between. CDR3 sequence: CATSRAFEAGGLTPSSYNEQFF. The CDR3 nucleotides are TGTGCCACCAGCAGAGCATTCGAAGCCGGGGGGCTTACCCCTAGCTCCTACAATGAGCAGTTCTTC. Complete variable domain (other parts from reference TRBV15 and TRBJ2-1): DAMVIQNPRYQVTQFGKPVTLSCSQTLNHNVMYWYQQKSSQAPKLLFHYYDKDFNNEADTPDNFQSRRPNTSFCFLDIRSPGLGDTAMYLCATSRAFEAGGLTPSSYNEQFFGPGTRLTVL.

The CDR3 coding sequence is TGTGCCAGCAGCGAGTCGGGGAGCGGGGTGGAGCAGTACTTC. Protein sequence: CASSESGSGVEQYF. The J gene is TRBJ2-4, the V gene TRBV7-8, with TRBD2 identical over 7 bases. Per the germline V gene, CDR1 is SGHVS and CDR2 is FQNEAQ. CDR3 size: 14 residues. V lost 5 bases and J lost 13; bases outside the gene matches: 14.

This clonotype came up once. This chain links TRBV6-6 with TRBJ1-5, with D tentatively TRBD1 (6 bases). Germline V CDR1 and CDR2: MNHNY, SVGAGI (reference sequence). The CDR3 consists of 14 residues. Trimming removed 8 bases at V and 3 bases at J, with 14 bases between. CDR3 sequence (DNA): TGTGCCAGCGGGAGAGGGGGGAACAATCAGCCCCAGCATTTT. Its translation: CASGRGGNNQPQHF.

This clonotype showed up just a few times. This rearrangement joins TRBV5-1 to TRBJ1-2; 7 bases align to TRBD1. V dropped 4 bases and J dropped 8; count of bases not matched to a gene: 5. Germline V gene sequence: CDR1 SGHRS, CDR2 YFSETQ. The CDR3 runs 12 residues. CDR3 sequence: CASSGTGEGYTF. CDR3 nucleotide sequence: TGCGCCAGCAGCGGAACAGGGGAAGGCTACACCTTC.